This entry lists 17 T cell receptor beta chains sequenced from one sample in a study of T cell responses to AZD1222 COVID-19 vaccine (dated by TCRdb to the early 2020s). The library came from the immunoSEQ multiplex PCR assay. TCRdb's version of the immuneACCESS table is confined to in-frame rearrangements and falls short of the full clone set. An unresolved V gene accounts for under half of the shortfall where checked; the remainder is of unknown origin. The sample yields 160,000 or so clones; roughly nine tenths were counted once. 2.6% of the sample goes to the ten largest clones. Reading the label with the study, this specimen's time point is: baseline before first vaccination. The material was peripheral blood, obtained on day 0 of AZD1222 vaccination. The receptors derive from an adult in good health.

J is TRBJ1-2 and V is TRBV9; D gene ambiguous. The CDR3 sequence is 13 residues long. Germline V lookup: CDR1 SGDLS, CDR2 YYNGEE. The V end was cut by 2 bases, the J end by 5 bases, with 10 bases between. The CDR3 sequence is CASSVEVGYGYTF. As DNA, the CDR3 is TGTGCCAGCAGCGTCGAGGTAGGGTATGGCTACACCTTC.

The rearrangement links TRBV20-1 to TRBJ2-1; D gene uncertain. Between the trimmed V and J ends, which lost 3 bases and 2 bases, there was a span of 14 bases. The CDR3 runs to 15 residues. Germline-derived CDR1 and CDR2 are DFQATT and SNEGSKA (reference sequence). The chain's CDR3 is CSASGRASTYNEQFF. For the CDR3, the DNA is TGCAGTGCTAGTGGACGGGCCTCTACCTACAATGAGCAGTTCTTC.

The chain uses TRBV6-4 and TRBJ1-5; D gene unclear. This CDR3 contains 17 residues. Germline-derived CDR1 and CDR2 are MRHNA and SNTAGT. V lost 0 bases and J 3 bases, leaving 15 bases between the germline ends. CDR3 amino acids: CASSDSDWESLNQPQHF. For the CDR3, the DNA is TGTGCCAGCAGTGACTCGGACTGGGAGAGTCTCAATCAGCCCCAGCATTTT.

The chain joins TRBV5-1 to TRBJ2-2, with a possible D match to TRBD2 (6 bases). Germline V gives CDR1 SGHRS, CDR2 YFSETQ. This CDR3 has 15 amino acids. V shed 5 bases and J shed 2 bases, with 13 bases lying between them. This CDR3 is CASSPSGSNTGELFF. CDR3 nucleotides: TGCGCCAGCAGTCCCAGCGGGTCCAACACCGGGGAGCTGTTTTTT.

This sequence joins TRBV4-1 and TRBJ1-2; D perhaps matches TRBD1 (5 bases). This CDR3 has 16 residues. In germline, CDR1 is MGHRA, CDR2 YSYEKL. The V end lost 1 base, the J end lost 8 bases, and 20 bases lay between the germline ends. The CDR3 reads CASSQGRAGSDGGYTF. The CDR3 DNA reads as TGCGCCAGCAGCCAAGGGCGGGCAGGGAGCGATGGCGGCTACACCTTC.

This rearrangement joins TRBV3-1 (or the pseudogene TRBV3-2) to TRBJ2-5; D is unresolved. Deletions cut 1 base from V and 7 bases from J, with 4 bases between. The CDR3 totals 11 residues. Germline V gives CDR1 LGHDT, CDR2 YNNKEL (reference sequence). The CDR3 nucleotides read TGTGCCAGCAGCCAAGGCGGGACCCAGTACTTC. Amino acids: CASSQGGTQYF.

The genes are TRBV2 and TRBJ2-1; D is uncertain. The CDR3 has 15 residues. CDR1 is SNHLY, CDR2 FYNNEI, per germline. V lost 4 bases to trimming and J lost 0 bases, with 10 bases between them. The CDR3 here is CASSVAAVSYNEQFF. The CDR3 nucleotides are TGTGCCAGCAGTGTCGCAGCTGTCTCCTACAATGAGCAGTTCTTC.

V and J are TRBV5-6 and TRBJ1-2, with D hard to call. Germline V CDR1 and CDR2: SGHDT, YYEEEE. The ends were cut back, 1 base at V and 0 bases at J, with 22 bases in the middle. This CDR3 contains 19 residues. The CDR3 loop reads CASSLLIRTVASSNYGYTF. In nucleotides, the CDR3 is TGTGCCAGCAGCTTGCTGATTCGGACCGTGGCCTCCTCTAACTATGGCTACACCTTC.

V usage is TRBV30 and J usage is TRBJ1-4; TRBD1 matches 9 bases. Germline trimming cut 7 bases from V and 5 bases from J; bases unmatched to any gene: 8. This CDR3 region has 14 residues. The germline V gene has CDR1 GTSNPN and CDR2 SVGIG (reference sequence). The CDR3 reads CALTGGATNEKLFF. The CDR3 DNA reads as TGTGCCTTGACAGGGGGTGCGACGAATGAAAAACTGTTTTTT.

J is TRBJ1-1 and V is TRBV18, with a weak D call TRBD1 (6 bases). The CDR3 is made up of 15 amino acids. V was trimmed by 2 bases and J by 1 base, leaving 11 bases between them. The V gene's germline CDR1 is KGHSH and CDR2 LQKENI. The CDR3 region has the DNA TGTGCCAGCTCACCATTCGCAGGGGAGAACACTGAAGCTTTCTTT. It encodes CASSPFAGENTEAFF.

This clone was seen only once. This chain joins TRBV6-5 and TRBJ2-2, with D perhaps being TRBD1 or TRBD2 (5 bases each). The V gene's germline CDR1 is MNHEY and CDR2 SVGAGI. With 1 base removed from V and 5 bases from J, the gap between germline ends came to 8 bases. This CDR3 spans 14 amino acids. As DNA, the CDR3 is TGTGCCAGCAGTTACTTCAGGGAGACCGGGGAGCTGTTTTTT. Amino acid sequence: CASSYFRETGELFF.

The rearrangement links TRBV6-6 to TRBJ1-1; tentatively, D is TRBD1 (6 bases). Trimming cost V 2 bases and J 1 base, with 14 bases left between them. CDR1 is MNHNY and CDR2 is SVGAGI in the germline V gene (reference sequence). The CDR3 has 16 residues. Here the CDR3 DNA reads TGTGCCAGCAGTTACACCACAGGGAGATCGAACACTGAAGCTTTCTTT. Translating gives CASSYTTGRSNTEAFF.

The chain combines TRBV2 with TRBJ1-2, with D perhaps TRBD1 (5 bases). The germline V gene encodes CDR1 SNHLY and CDR2 FYNNEI. The CDR3 consists of 14 residues. The ends were cut back, 5 bases at V and 5 bases at J, with 15 bases in the middle. The CDR3 sequence is CASSSEPGSYGYTF. CDR3 in DNA: TGTGCCAGCAGTTCGGAGCCAGGGAGTTATGGCTACACCTTC.

The genes are TRBV6-2 or TRBV6-3 and TRBJ1-3; perhaps TRBD1 as D (5 bases). Trimming left V 5 bases short and J 0 bases short, with 11 bases between. Per germline, CDR1 MNHEY and CDR2 SVGEGT. This CDR3 region has 15 residues. DNA for the CDR3: TGTGCCAGCAGTGCCAGGGCCTACTCTGGAAACACCATATATTTT. Amino acid sequence: CASSARAYSGNTIYF.

The chain combines TRBV3-1 (or the pseudogene TRBV3-2) with TRBJ2-2; maybe TRBD2 (6 bases). Trimming removed 6 bases from V and 3 bases from J, with 14 bases in between. Germline V lookup: CDR1 LGHDT, CDR2 YNNKEL (reference sequence). This CDR3 has 15 amino acids. DNA of the CDR3: TGTGCCAGCAGGGCGGGAACGGCCTACACCGGGGAGCTGTTTTTT. Translation: CASRAGTAYTGELFF.

The chain combines TRBV15 with TRBJ2-3, with D possibly being TRBD2 (5 bases). The CDR3 has 15 amino acids. V was trimmed by 0 bases and J by 6 bases, leaving 13 bases between them. Germline V gives CDR1 LNHNV, CDR2 YYDKDF (reference sequence). This chain's CDR3 is CATSRERLATDTQYF. CDR3 sequence (DNA): TGTGCCACCAGCAGAGAACGGCTAGCTACTGATACGCAGTATTTT.

A few counts support this clone. CDR3 residues: CASSSGATNEKLFF. DNA for the CDR3: TGTGCCAGCAGTTCCGGTGCAACTAATGAAAAACTGTTTTTT. The chain is built from TRBV27 and TRBJ1-4; D is undetermined. This CDR3 has 14 amino acids. The germline CDR1 and CDR2 sequences are MNHEY and SMNVEV (reference sequence). Trimming removed 4 bases at V and 0 bases at J, with 6 bases between.